What follows are 8 T cell receptor beta chains derived from one specimen sequenced in a study of blood T cell repertoires in COVID-19. The assay was immunoSEQ multiplex PCR, and TCRdb's table has in-frame clones only and misses some. The repertoire consists of 300,000 to 450,000 clones, with around 87% occurring once and the leading ten covering 1.9%. Sequencing input: PBMCs or T cells enriched from blood (not recorded which). These receptor sequences come from a man aged 35 to 55 in a cohort exposed to, infected with or recovered from COVID-19 (not recorded which).

The J gene is TRBJ2-2, the V gene TRBV10-3; D not resolved. The CDR3 totals 16 residues. Germline loops: CDR1 ENHRY, CDR2 SYGVKD. V was trimmed by 2 bases and J by 1 base, leaving 11 bases between them. The CDR3 reads CAISELPPGNTGELFF. Written as DNA, the CDR3 is TGTGCCATCAGTGAGCTCCCCCCGGGGAACACCGGGGAGCTGTTTTTT.

This chain links TRBV3-1 (or the pseudogene TRBV3-2) with TRBJ1-2; TRBD1 matches 10 bases. With 6 bases clipped from V and 8 bases from J, the junction kept 9 bases outside the gene matches. Per germline, CDR1 LGHDT and CDR2 YNNKEL (reference sequence). The CDR3 runs 14 residues. This CDR3 is CASSDPGQGRGYTF. The CDR3 bases are TGTGCCAGCAGTGATCCGGGACAGGGGCGAGGCTACACCTTC.

This clone was seen once. J is TRBJ1-1 and V is TRBV2, with TRBD1 identical over 7 bases. Germline V gene lookup returns CDR1 SNHLY and CDR2 FYNNEI. The CDR3 covers 12 residues. The junction had 6 bases not matched to a gene; V was cut back by 7 bases and J by 7 bases. Here the CDR3 DNA reads TGTGCCAGCAAAAAGACAGGGATTGAAGCTTTCTTT. The encoded protein is CASKKTGIEAFF.

The chain is built from TRBV7-3 and TRBJ1-1, with D unclear. V lost 3 bases and J lost 2, with 7 bases in between. Germline assignment: CDR1 SGHTA and CDR2 FQGTGA. This CDR3 has 13 amino acids. This CDR3 reads CASSFAVNTEAFF. The CDR3 DNA follows: TGTGCCAGCAGCTTCGCGGTCAACACTGAAGCTTTCTTT.

V gene TRBV18 combines with J gene TRBJ2-7; 7 bases align to TRBD1. V shed 6 bases, J shed 3 bases, and the junction held 5 bases outside the gene matches. The CDR3 sequence is 13 residues long. Germline CDR1 KGHSH, CDR2 LQKENI. CDR3 in amino acids: CASSHRGSYEQYF. The CDR3 DNA reads TGTGCCAGCTCTCACAGGGGTAGCTACGAGCAGTACTTC.

The chain couples TRBV28 to TRBJ2-1; tentatively, D is TRBD2 (6 bases). There are 15 residues in the CDR3. Germline V CDR1 and CDR2: MDHEN, SYDVKM. Trimming stripped 3 bases from V and 0 bases from J, with 9 bases between. CDR3 loop: CASSLGSGSYNEQFF. The CDR3 DNA is TGTGCCAGCAGTTTGGGTAGCGGCTCCTACAATGAGCAGTTCTTC.

The V gene is TRBV3-1 (or the pseudogene TRBV3-2), the J gene TRBJ2-2, with 7 bases that match TRBD1. The CDR3 has 15 amino acids. V trimming: 3 bases; J trimming: 3 bases; junction bases outside the gene matches: 4. Germline V gene sequence: CDR1 LGHDT, CDR2 YNNKEL (reference sequence). The CDR3 here is CASSQTGKYTGELFF. CDR3 DNA: TGTGCCAGCAGCCAGACAGGGAAGTACACCGGGGAGCTGTTTTTT.

This clone was picked up one time. The chain couples TRBV27 to TRBJ1-4, with 7 positions matching TRBD1. V trimming: 6 bases; J trimming: 7 bases; junction bases outside the gene matches: 17. The CDR3 runs 17 residues. Germline V gene lookup returns CDR1 MNHEY and CDR2 SMNVEV (reference sequence). This chain's CDR3 is CASSPRGVISWSEKLFF. The DNA of the CDR3 is TGTGCCAGCAGCCCCAGGGGGGTAATTTCATGGAGTGAAAAACTGTTTTTT.